This passage covers 6 T cell receptor beta chains from one sample sequenced in a study of blood T cells in healthy people across ages. A second roughly 7 to 11 cycle PCR used barcoded and J-beta primers. In TCRdb, the 5' RACE reads were re-called with MiXCR into one record per CDR3 protein. The sample has approximately 1.5 million distinct CDR3 sequences; approximately 43% are singletons. The sample taken for sequencing was blood. Source of these receptors: a woman between 18 and 29 years old in good health.

This rearrangement joins TRBV7-9 to TRBJ2-1; D is undetermined. The CDR3 contains 14 residues. Germline CDR1 and CDR2: SEHNR and FQNEAQ (reference sequence). V dropped 1 base and J dropped 10 bases, with 14 bases sitting between them. This chain's CDR3 is CASSLVMSSYEQFF. CDR3 coding DNA: TGTGCCAGCAGCTTAGTTATGAGCTCCTACGAGCAGTTCTTC.

Comment on this clonotype: The CDR3 end shows no conserved phenylalanine or tryptophan, and so a read error is likely. The chain has TRBV5-1 and TRBJ2-7, with TRBD1 matching over 11 bases. The CDR3 sequence is 14 residues long. The V gene's germline CDR1 is SGHRS and CDR2 YFSETQ. The junction had 7 bases not matched to a gene; V was cut back by 5 bases and J by 6 bases. This CDR3 reads CASRFHGTGGEQYL. CDR3 nucleotide sequence: TGCGCCAGCAGATTCCACGGGACAGGGGGCGAGCAGTACTTA.

This rearrangement joins TRBV6-5 to TRBJ2-6; D is ambiguous. The germline V and J ends were trimmed by 0 bases and 0 bases, with 18 bases remaining between them. Germline V gene data show CDR1 as MNHEY and CDR2 as SVGAGI. There are 20 residues in the CDR3. The CDR3, as DNA: TGTGCCAGCAGTTACTCGGTCGATACAGTTTTCTTCTCTGGGGCCAACGTCCTGACTTTC. Residues: CASSYSVDTVFFSGANVLTF.

The chain combines TRBV29-1 with TRBJ2-7, with 9 bases aligning to TRBD1. V gave up 4 bases and J gave up 2 bases; unmatched junction bases: 6. The length of the CDR3 is 14 residues. CDR1 and CDR2 from the germline V gene are SQVTM and ANQGSEA. CDR3 in amino acids: CSVADRGLAYEQYF. As DNA, the CDR3 is TGCAGCGTTGCGGACAGGGGCTTAGCCTACGAGCAGTACTTC.

This clonotype came up many times. The rearrangement links TRBV20-1 to TRBJ1-1; D uncertain. Germline CDR1 is DFQATT and CDR2 is SNEGSKA (reference sequence). CDR3 length: 17 residues. Trimming took 2 bases from V and 0 from J, leaving 19 bases between them. This chain's CDR3 is CSARSWSGVPMNTEAFF. CDR3 coding DNA: TGCAGTGCTAGATCCTGGAGCGGGGTCCCCATGAACACTGAAGCTTTCTTT.

This clonotype was seen a few times. The chain joins TRBV28 to TRBJ2-1; 8 positions agree with TRBD2. The CDR3 is made up of 15 amino acids. CDR1 is MDHEN, CDR2 SYDVKM, per germline. The V segment lost 5 bases and the J segment 5 bases; nucleotides outside the gene matches: 8. The DNA of the CDR3 is TGTGCCAGCAGTCCACGCCAGCGGGAGAACAATGAGCAGTTCTTC. Its translation: CASSPRQRENNEQFF.